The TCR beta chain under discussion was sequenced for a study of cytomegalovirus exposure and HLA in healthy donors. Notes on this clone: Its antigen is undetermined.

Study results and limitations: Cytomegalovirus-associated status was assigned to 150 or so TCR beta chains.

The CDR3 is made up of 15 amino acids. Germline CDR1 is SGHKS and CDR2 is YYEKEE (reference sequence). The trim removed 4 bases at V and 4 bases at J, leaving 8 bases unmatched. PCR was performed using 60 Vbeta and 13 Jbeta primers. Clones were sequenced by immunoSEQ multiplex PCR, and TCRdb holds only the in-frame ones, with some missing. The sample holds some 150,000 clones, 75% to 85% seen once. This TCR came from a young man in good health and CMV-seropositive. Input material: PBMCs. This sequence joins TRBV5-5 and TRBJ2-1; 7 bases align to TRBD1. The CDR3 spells CASSKTGTEYNEQFF. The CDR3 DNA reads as TGTGCCAGCAGCAAAACCGGGACAGAGTACAATGAGCAGTTCTTC.